Below are 27 T cell receptor beta chains sequenced from a single sample in a study of T cell repertoires in cytomegalovirus infection. No antigen has been assigned to these receptors. TCRdb fed the reads into MiXCR, producing one record per CDR3 protein. The repertoire holds approximately 140,000 distinct CDR3 sequences, with 20% to 30% as singletons. Sample: PBMCs, sequenced either directly or after in vitro stimulation (not recorded which). The origin of the receptors is a human donor in good health (CMV status not recorded). Some clones in this sample may be carry-over from other donors' samples.

V gene TRBV12-3 or TRBV12-4 combines with J gene TRBJ2-1; a weak D match, TRBD2 (7 bases). The CDR3 covers 15 residues. V gave up 6 bases and J gave up 9 bases, with 21 bases separating them. CDR3 amino acids: CASSPTRGGTGEQFF. The CDR3 region has the DNA TGTGCCAGCAGCCCGACAAGGGGGGGAACAGGTGAGCAGTTCTTC.

This clonotype has just a few counts. This chain uses TRBV29-1 with TRBJ1-4; TRBD1 matches at 8 bases. From germline, CDR1 is SQVTM and CDR2 ANQGSEA. The length of the CDR3 is 13 residues. V trimming: 5 bases; J trimming: 8 bases; junction bases outside the gene matches: 7. For the CDR3, the DNA is TGCAGCGTTTTTGGACAGGGAAAAGAAAAACTGTTTTTT. This encodes CSVFGQGKEKLFF.

The V call is TRBV2, the J call TRBJ2-1; D perhaps matches TRBD1 (6 bases). This CDR3 contains 13 residues. CDR1 is SNHLY and CDR2 is FYNNEI in the germline V gene. Trimming removed 5 bases from V and 7 bases from J, with 12 bases in between. CDR3 loop: CASSMGARNEQFF. CDR3 sequence (DNA): TGTGCCAGCAGTATGGGGGCCCGGAATGAGCAGTTCTTC.

This clonotype was seen only a few times. This chain connects TRBV6-8 to TRBJ2-7, with 11 bases fitting TRBD2. This CDR3 spans 18 amino acids. J lost 1 base, V lost 0 bases, and 8 bases had no gene match. The germline CDR1 and CDR2 sequences are MNHGY and SAAAGT. The CDR3 bases are TGTGCCAGCAGTTACTCGAGGTTAGCGGGAGGGTGGTCCTACGAGCAGTACTTC. Encoded protein: CASSYSRLAGGWSYEQYF.

This clonotype was recorded many times. The CDR3 is CASSNLIGTGGLSSITTDTQYF. In DNA form, the CDR3 reads TGTGCCAGCAGCAATTTGATCGGGACAGGGGGCCTCAGCTCGATAACCACAGATACGCAGTATTTT. The chain combines TRBV7-2 with TRBJ2-3; 12 bases agree with TRBD1. Trimming removed 5 bases from V and 2 bases from J; junction bases left unmatched: 23. The CDR3 sequence is 22 residues long. Germline V gene lookup returns CDR1 SGHTA and CDR2 FQGNSA.

This clonotype was detected a few times. This chain joins TRBV5-1 and TRBJ2-3, with TRBD1 matching over 8 bases. The CDR3 totals 15 residues. Germline assignment: CDR1 SGHRS and CDR2 YFSETQ. Trimming at V came to 7 bases and at J to 4 bases, leaving 11 bases not matched to a gene. The CDR3 sequence: CASSLEGQGADTQYF. CDR3 DNA: TGCGCCAGCTCCCTCGAAGGACAGGGAGCAGATACGCAGTATTTT.

The chain links TRBV7-9 to TRBJ1-4; tentatively, D is TRBD1 (5 bases). The V and J ends lost 7 bases and 2 bases respectively, with 14 bases between them. The CDR3 is 15 amino acids. Germline V CDR1 and CDR2: SEHNR, FQNEAQ (reference sequence). Here the CDR3 reads CASTPVGATNEKLFF. The CDR3 DNA reads TGTGCCAGCACTCCAGTAGGGGCCACTAATGAAAAACTGTTTTTT. The variable domain in full, with the rest retrieved from reference TRBV7-9 and TRBJ1-4, is DTGVSQNPRHKITKRGQNVTFRCDPISEHNRLYWYRQTLGQGPEFLTYFQNEAQLEKSRLLSDRFSAERPKGSFSTLEIQRTEQGDSAMYLCASTPVGATNEKLFFGSGTQLSVL.

The J gene is TRBJ1-5, the V gene TRBV30; TRBD1 matches 8 bases. V lost 0 bases and J lost 4; bases outside the gene matches: 5. CDR1 and CDR2 (germline): GTSNPN, SVGIG (reference sequence). CDR3 length: 15 amino acids. This chain's CDR3 is CAWSVGQGGNQPQHF. The CDR3 DNA reads TGTGCCTGGAGTGTCGGACAGGGAGGAAATCAGCCCCAGCATTTT.

This clonotype occurred many times. The chain uses TRBV2 and TRBJ1-2; D perhaps matches TRBD1 (5 bases). This CDR3 is 12 amino acids long. CDR1 and CDR2 (germline): SNHLY, FYNNEI. Trimming stripped 9 bases from V and 1 base from J, with 9 bases between. The CDR3 sequence is CAREQVNYGYTF. DNA of the CDR3: TGTGCCAGGGAACAGGTTAACTATGGCTACACCTTC.

As for this clonotype: This may stem from a read error, because a much larger clone lies one nucleotide away. V is TRBV7-6 and J is TRBJ2-5; the D gene is possibly TRBD1 (5 bases). Germline CDR1 reads SGHVS; CDR2 reads FNYEAQ. The CDR3 is 17 amino acids. The CDR3 protein is CASSLTGRARAQEIQYF. Here the CDR3 DNA reads TGTGCCAGCAGCCTCACAGGTCGGGCCAGAGCACAAGAGATCCAGTACTTC. Based on the CDR3 plus reference TRBV7-6 and TRBJ2-5, the full variable domain is GAGVSQSPRYKVTKRGQDVALRCDPISGHVSLYWYRQALGQGPEFLTYFNYEAQQDKSGLPNDRFSAERPEGSISTLTIQRTEQRDSAMYRCASSLTGRARAQEIQYFGPGTRLLVL.

This clonotype came up many times. V and J are TRBV7-2 and TRBJ2-7; 7 bases line up with TRBD2. The germline gives CDR1 SGHTA, CDR2 FQGNSA. V gave up 5 bases and J gave up 2 bases; unmatched junction bases: 6. The CDR3 is made up of 14 amino acids. The CDR3 here is CASSPQAGTYEQYV. The CDR3 DNA sequence: TGTGCCAGCAGCCCCCAAGCGGGAACCTACGAGCAGTACGTC.

V usage is TRBV5-1 and J usage is TRBJ2-2; D gene uncertain. Looked up from germline, CDR1 is SGHRS and CDR2 is YFSETQ. This CDR3 has 12 residues. Between the trimmed V and J ends, which lost 4 bases and 6 bases, there was a span of 7 bases. CDR3 residues: CASSEEPGELFF. The CDR3 DNA follows: TGCGCCAGCAGCGAAGAGCCCGGGGAGCTGTTTTTT.

This clonotype was recorded at least ten times. V gene TRBV6-1 combines with J gene TRBJ2-7, with 7 bases matching TRBD2. In germline, CDR1 is MNHNS, CDR2 SASEGT. The ends lost 6 bases at V and 3 bases at J; junction bases unmatched: 11. The CDR3 contains 15 residues. The CDR3 sequence: CASRLLADSLYEQYF. CDR3 in DNA: TGTGCCAGCAGACTTCTAGCGGACTCCCTCTACGAGCAGTACTTC.

The CDR3 DNA sequence: TGTGCCATCCTTCCGTCTGTCGGCAATGAGCAGTTCTTC. Protein sequence: CAILPSVGNEQFF. This chain uses TRBV10-3 with TRBJ2-1; D unresolved. Germline V gene lookup returns CDR1 ENHRY and CDR2 SYGVKD. The CDR3 length is 13 residues. V was trimmed by 8 bases and J by 6 bases, leaving 14 bases between them.

In its sample, this clonotype was seen a few times. The chain uses TRBV12-3 or TRBV12-4 and TRBJ2-3, with D perhaps being TRBD1 or TRBD2 (7 bases each). There are 14 residues in the CDR3. V lost 3 bases and J 4 bases, leaving 11 bases between the germline ends. The CDR3 bases are TGTGCCAGCAGTTTGAGCGGGACAGCAGATACGCAGTATTTT. It codes for CASSLSGTADTQYF.

This clonotype has only a few counts. V is TRBV11-2 and J is TRBJ2-3; possibly TRBD2 for D (6 bases). The length of the CDR3 is 10 residues. Trimming stripped 8 bases from V and 9 bases from J, with 9 bases between. Germline lookup yields CDR1 SGHAT and CDR2 FQNNGV. The CDR3 protein is CASGGGTQYF. In nucleotides, the CDR3 is TGTGCCAGCGGTGGGGGGACGCAGTATTTT. Drawing the rest from reference TRBV11-2 and TRBJ2-3, the complete variable domain is EAGVAQSPRYKIIEKRQSVAFWCNPISGHATLYWYQQILGQGPKLLIQFQNNGVVDDSQLPKDRFSAERLKGVDSTLKIQPAKLEDSAVYLCASGGGTQYFGPGTRLTVL.

The V call is TRBV29-1, the J call TRBJ1-2; 8 bases match TRBD1. V shed 4 bases and J 4 bases; nucleotides not matched to a gene: 5. The V gene's germline CDR1 is SQVTM and CDR2 ANQGSEA. The CDR3 extends over 13 amino acids. CDR3 bases: TGCAGCGTTGCCCCTGACAGGGGCTATGGCTACACCTTC. Encoded protein: CSVAPDRGYGYTF.

This clonotype has at least ten counts. The J gene is TRBJ2-3, the V gene TRBV7-2; the D gene could be TRBD1 or TRBD2 (5 bases each). This CDR3 spans 13 amino acids. Trimming took 6 bases from V and 4 from J, leaving 11 bases between them. Germline assignment: CDR1 SGHTA and CDR2 FQGNSA. CDR3 nucleotide sequence: TGTGCCAGCAGTTCGGGACGGGCAGATACGCAGTATTTT. Protein sequence: CASSSGRADTQYF.

This chain links TRBV27 with TRBJ1-5; weak D call: TRBD1 (6 bases). CDR1 and CDR2 (germline): MNHEY, SMNVEV (reference sequence). The CDR3 totals 12 residues. The V and J ends lost 4 bases and 7 bases respectively, with 8 bases between them. CDR3 in amino acids: CASSSQGQPQHF. CDR3 DNA: TGTGCCAGCAGTTCACAGGGCCAGCCCCAGCATTTT.

This rearrangement joins TRBV4-1 to TRBJ1-3; no clear D gene. The CDR3 loop spans 15 amino acids. V was cut by 2 bases and J by 4 bases, with 12 bases left in between. Germline CDR1 is MGHRA and CDR2 is YSYEKL. The DNA of the CDR3 is TGCGCCAGCAGCCAAATATCAGGAATCGGAAACACCATATATTTT. Its translation: CASSQISGIGNTIYF.

V is TRBV4-1 and J is TRBJ2-7, with D maybe TRBD1 (6 bases). From germline, CDR1 is MGHRA and CDR2 YSYEKL. With 0 bases removed from V and 0 bases from J, the gap between germline ends came to 9 bases. This CDR3 has 15 residues. This CDR3 is CASSQETGNSYEQYF. CDR3 DNA: TGCGCCAGCAGCCAAGAGACAGGAAACTCCTACGAGCAGTACTTC.

This clonotype was detected only a few times. The V call is TRBV11-2, the J call TRBJ1-3; no firm D call. Trimming took 2 bases from V and 0 from J, leaving 20 bases between them. Per germline, CDR1 SGHAT and CDR2 FQNNGV. This CDR3 has 19 amino acids. CDR3: CASSLRLEAIRGSGNTIYF. The CDR3 DNA sequence: TGTGCCAGCAGCTTAAGGCTGGAAGCCATACGCGGCTCTGGAAACACCATATATTTT. The full variable domain, its missing parts supplied by reference TRBV11-2 and TRBJ1-3, is EAGVAQSPRYKIIEKRQSVAFWCNPISGHATLYWYQQILGQGPKLLIQFQNNGVVDDSQLPKDRFSAERLKGVDSTLKIQPAKLEDSAVYLCASSLRLEAIRGSGNTIYFGEGSWLTVV.

V usage is TRBV4-3 and J usage is TRBJ2-7; tentatively, D is TRBD2 (6 bases). Germline CDR1 and CDR2: LGHNA and YSLEER. The CDR3 has 16 amino acids. The V end was cut by 4 bases, the J end by 0 bases, with 16 bases between. CDR3 amino acids: CASSRAEETSSYEQYF. CDR3 nucleotide sequence: TGCGCCAGCAGCCGCGCGGAGGAGACTAGCTCCTACGAGCAGTACTTC.

This clonotype was seen repeatedly, ten times or more. This chain links TRBV6-2 or TRBV6-3 with TRBJ2-7, with 13 bases lining up with TRBD2. Germline trimming cut 0 bases from V and 5 bases from J; bases unmatched to any gene: 7. The CDR3 contains 17 residues. Per the germline V gene, CDR1 is MNHEY and CDR2 is SVGEGT. The CDR3 region has the DNA TGTGCCAGCAGTTACTCGACTAGCGGGAGGACGACCAACGAGCAGTACTTC. This sequence encodes CASSYSTSGRTTNEQYF.

The genes are TRBV3-1 and TRBJ2-3; TRBD1 agrees at 7 bases. J lost 3 bases, V lost 3 bases, and 12 bases had no gene match. Germline V gives CDR1 LGHDT, CDR2 YNNKEL (reference sequence). The CDR3 is 17 residues long. CDR3 nucleotide sequence: TGTGCCAGCAGCCATCCAAGTGAGAGGGGGCATACAGATACGCAGTATTTT. Its protein product is CASSHPSERGHTDTQYF.

The chain links TRBV19 to TRBJ2-2, with 9 bases matching TRBD1. Per germline, CDR1 LNHDA and CDR2 SQIVND (reference sequence). The CDR3 runs 17 residues. Losses at the gene ends were 7 bases for V and 4 bases for J; bases not matched to a gene: 13. The CDR3 sequence: CASTRVRGQGSTGELFF. CDR3 nucleotide sequence: TGTGCCAGTACGAGGGTGCGGGGACAGGGATCCACCGGGGAGCTGTTTTTT. The whole variable domain, filled in from reference TRBV19 and TRBJ2-2, reads DGGITQSPKYLFRKEGQNVTLSCEQNLNHDAMYWYRQDPGQGLRLIYYSQIVNDFQKGDIAEGYSVSREKKESFPLTVTSAQKNPTAFYLCASTRVRGQGSTGELFFGEGSRLTVL.

The chain recombines TRBV7-9 with TRBJ2-1; perhaps TRBD2 as D (5 bases). The CDR3 length is 12 residues. From germline, CDR1 is SEHNR and CDR2 FQNEAQ (reference sequence). V lost 6 bases and J lost 10, with 13 bases in between. The CDR3 coding sequence is TGTGCCAGCAGTCCAAGAGGGTCCGAGCAGTTCTTC. Encoded protein: CASSPRGSEQFF. The entire variable domain, with the rest obtained from reference TRBV7-9 and TRBJ2-1, is as follows: DTGVSQNPRHKITKRGQNVTFRCDPISEHNRLYWYRQTLGQGPEFLTYFQNEAQLEKSRLLSDRFSAERPKGSFSTLEIQRTEQGDSAMYLCASSPRGSEQFFGPGTRLTVL.